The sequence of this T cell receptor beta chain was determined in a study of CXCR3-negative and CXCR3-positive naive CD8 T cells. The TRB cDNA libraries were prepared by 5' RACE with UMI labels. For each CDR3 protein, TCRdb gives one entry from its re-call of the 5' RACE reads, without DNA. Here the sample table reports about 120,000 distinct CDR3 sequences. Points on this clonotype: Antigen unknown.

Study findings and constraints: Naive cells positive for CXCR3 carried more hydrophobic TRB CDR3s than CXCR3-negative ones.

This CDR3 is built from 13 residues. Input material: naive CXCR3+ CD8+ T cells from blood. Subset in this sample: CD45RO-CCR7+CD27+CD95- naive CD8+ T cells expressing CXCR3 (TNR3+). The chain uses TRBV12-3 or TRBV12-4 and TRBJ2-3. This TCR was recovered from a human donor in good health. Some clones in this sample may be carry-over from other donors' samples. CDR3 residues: CASSLAGADTQYF.